This TCR beta chain was documented in a study of a mutant IDH1 vaccine in newly diagnosed glioma. In the study overall: Vaccine administration was initiated 4-6 weeks following radiotherapy alone, or with temozolomide cycles.

This clone appeared a single time. Its specificity is unknown. Germline CDR1 and CDR2: SGHTA and FQGNSA. V gave up 1 base and J gave up 10 bases, with 14 bases separating them. CDR3 length: 14 amino acids. The time point denotes: week 11, during vaccination. Vaccinated patients received 300 ug of mutant IDH1 20-mer peptide per dose, with topical imiquimod. Here immunoSEQ multiplex PCR was the method, and the copy in TCRdb shows in-frame clones only, minus some. This sample has some 130,000 clones, with over 75% found just once. This clonotype originated in a man aged 35 to 55 with glioma. Sequenced here: PBMCs, sampled from a glioma patient whose treatment included an IDH1 peptide vaccine. This chain joins TRBV7-2 and TRBJ1-5; D is uncertain. CDR3 in amino acids: CASSLGLRHEPQHF. For the CDR3, the DNA is TGTGCCAGCAGCTTAGGCCTTCGCCACGAACCCCAGCATTTT.